This T cell receptor beta chain stems from a study of human T cells and chemical hapten exposure. In the study overall: Patients, chiefly female, had alopecia areata, totalis or universalis. Study-wide results and limits: Against controls, expanded TCRs gave rise to significantly more large CDR3 similarity clusters. Healthy individuals' immune responses may differ from those of donors, who had alopecia.

Turning to this clonotype: The antigen is undetermined.

CDR1 and CDR2 from the germline V gene are SEHNR and FQNEAQ (reference sequence). V gave up 5 bases and J gave up 7 bases, with 14 bases separating them. The CDR3 loop spans 13 amino acids. Sample time point: patch test 1, 2 weeks after DPC sensitization. The sample's treatment: therapeutic diphenylcyclopropenone sensitization with weekly scalp DPC. Staff drew blood before applying each patch test. TCRdb re-called the RACE reads with MiXCR, one entry per CDR3 protein. The sample contains fewer than 200,000 distinct CDR3 sequences, around 20% of which appear only once. The sequenced sample was whole blood, obtained in connection with sensitization to the hapten diphenylcyclopropenone (DPC). The clonotype was recovered from a woman aged 45-65 years with alopecia areata. Some clones in this sample may be carry-over from other donors' samples. The gene calls are TRBV7-9 and TRBJ1-1; D is possibly TRBD1 (5 bases). The CDR3 spells CASSQGSLFEAFF. CDR3 DNA sequence: TGTGCCAGCAGCCAGGGTTCCCTTTTTGAAGCTTTCTTT.